The source of this TCR beta chain is a study of blood T cell repertoires in COVID-19. Study context: Specimens from acute and convalescent COVID-19 originated in the United States, Italy and Spain. The analysed material was cDNA or gDNA that came from T cells, B-cell-depleted T cells, or PBMCs.

In its sample, this clone was seen once. Unmatched junction bases numbered 3, after V lost 1 base and J lost 7 bases. The CDR3 contains 15 residues. CDR1 and CDR2 (germline): SGHTA, FQGNSA. Profiling relied on immunoSEQ multiplex PCR, and the TCRdb table lists in-frame clones only, not all of them. The sample holds around 320,000 clones, 89% seen once. The sequence was obtained from a woman in her thirties with COVID-19, enrolled during active disease. V and J are TRBV7-2 and TRBJ1-6, with 8 bases identical to TRBD1. Sequenced: peripheral blood. The DNA of the CDR3 is TGTGCCAGCAGCTTAGGGACAGGGACCAATTCACCCCTCCACTTT. This sequence encodes CASSLGTGTNSPLHF.